What follows describes a single T cell receptor beta chain. Its antigen is unidentified. The sample is drawn from a study of response to subunit inactivated influenza vaccine. Study-wide results and limits: Only a handful of new T cells, the authors suggested, are recruited with each seasonal influenza vaccination.

The CDR3 spans 13 residues. V lost 0 bases, J lost 10 bases, and 7 bases lay in between. Germline-derived CDR1 and CDR2 are LGHDT and YNNKEL (reference sequence). TCRdb reanalysed the RT-PCR reads using MiXCR and keeps one entry per CDR3 protein. The data hold 590,000 or so distinct CDR3 sequences, with around 15% observed a single time. The sample in question was PBMCs from blood, obtained about 14 days before vaccination. The rearrangement uses TRBV3-1 and TRBJ1-6; D unresolved. This TCR derives from a man over 45 who received an inactivated influenza vaccine. The CDR3 nucleotides read TGTGCCAGCAGCCAAGACAGCGAATCACCCCTCCACTTT. Amino acids: CASSQDSESPLHF.